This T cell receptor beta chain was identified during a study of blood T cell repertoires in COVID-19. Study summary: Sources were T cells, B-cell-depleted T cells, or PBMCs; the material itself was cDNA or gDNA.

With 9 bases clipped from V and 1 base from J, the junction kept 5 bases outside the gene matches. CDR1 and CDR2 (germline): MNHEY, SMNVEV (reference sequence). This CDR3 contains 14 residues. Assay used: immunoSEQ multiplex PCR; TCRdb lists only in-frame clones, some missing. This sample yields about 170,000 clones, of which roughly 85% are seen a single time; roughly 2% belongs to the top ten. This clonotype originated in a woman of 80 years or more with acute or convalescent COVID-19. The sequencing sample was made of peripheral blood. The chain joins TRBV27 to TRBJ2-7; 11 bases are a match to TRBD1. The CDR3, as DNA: TGTGCCAGTGGACAGGGGGCCCATTCCTACGAGCAGTACTTC. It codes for CASGQGAHSYEQYF.